This T cell receptor beta chain was observed in a study of shared T cell receptors in the human thymus. Repertoires were generated with immunoSEQ multiplex PCR, while TCRdb's copy carries only in-frame clones and drops some. The data show 720,000 or so clones, 70% to 90% seen once. This CDR3 contains 17 residues. These data also featured in a second study, about human thymus T cells. As reported in that work: Infants served as donors; they were healthy and Finnish and were having corrective surgery for congenital heart defects. Obtained as resections during corrective heart surgery, the thymus tissue was then studied. There appeared to be biased usage of V and J genes in thymic and blood repertoires. As related research reported, thymic repertoires overlapped highly among unrelated individuals.

The chain is built from TRBV21-1 and TRBJ2-7; TRBD1, the table's D call, was not compared with the DNA. TRBV21-1 is listed as a pseudogene. Sequencing used thymocytes. The receptor was derived from a girl in the first two years of life with a congenital heart defect. This CDR3 is CASSKAPRGHGTYEQYF. CDR3 sequence (DNA): TGTGCCAGCAGCAAAGCGCCAAGGGGACACGGCACCTACGAGCAGTACTTC.